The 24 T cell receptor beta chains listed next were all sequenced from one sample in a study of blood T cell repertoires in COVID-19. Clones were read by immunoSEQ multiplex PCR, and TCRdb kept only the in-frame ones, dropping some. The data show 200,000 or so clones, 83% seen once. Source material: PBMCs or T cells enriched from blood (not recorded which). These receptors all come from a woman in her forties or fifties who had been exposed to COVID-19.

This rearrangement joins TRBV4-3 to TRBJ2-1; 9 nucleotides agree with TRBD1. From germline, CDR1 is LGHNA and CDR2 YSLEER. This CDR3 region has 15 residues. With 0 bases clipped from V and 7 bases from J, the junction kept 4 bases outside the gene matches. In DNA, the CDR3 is TGCGCCAGCAGCCAAGAGGGACAGGGTCCGAATGAGCAGTTCTTC. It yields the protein CASSQEGQGPNEQFF.

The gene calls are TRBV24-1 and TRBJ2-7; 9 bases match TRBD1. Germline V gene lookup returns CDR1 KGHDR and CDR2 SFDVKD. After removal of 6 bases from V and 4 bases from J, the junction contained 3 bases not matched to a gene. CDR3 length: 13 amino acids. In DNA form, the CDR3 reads TGTGCCACCAGTTTAGGACAGGGGTACGAGCAGTACTTC. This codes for CATSLGQGYEQYF.

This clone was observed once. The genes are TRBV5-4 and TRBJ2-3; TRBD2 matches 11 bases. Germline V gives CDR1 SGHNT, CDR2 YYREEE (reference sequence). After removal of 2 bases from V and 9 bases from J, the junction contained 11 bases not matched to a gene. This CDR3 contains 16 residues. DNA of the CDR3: TGTGCCAGCAGCTTTGGGGTTAGCGGGGGGGCGGAAACGCAGTATTTT. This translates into CASSFGVSGGAETQYF.

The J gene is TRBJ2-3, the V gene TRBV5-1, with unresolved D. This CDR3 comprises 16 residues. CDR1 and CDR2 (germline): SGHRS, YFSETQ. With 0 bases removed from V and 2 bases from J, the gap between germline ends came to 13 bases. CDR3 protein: CASSLGLTASTDTQYF. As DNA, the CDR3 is TGCGCCAGCAGCTTGGGACTCACTGCCTCCACAGATACGCAGTATTTT.

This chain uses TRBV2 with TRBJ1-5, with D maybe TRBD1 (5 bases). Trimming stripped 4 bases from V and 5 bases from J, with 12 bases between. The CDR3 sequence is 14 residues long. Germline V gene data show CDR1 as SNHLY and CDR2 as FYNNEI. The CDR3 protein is CASSGQINYQPQHF. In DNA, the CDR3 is TGTGCCAGCAGTGGACAGATCAATTATCAGCCCCAGCATTTT.

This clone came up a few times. The CDR3 region is CASSYRVPSYNEQFF. In nucleotides, the CDR3 is TGTGCCAGCAGCTACCGGGTCCCATCCTACAATGAGCAGTTCTTC. This chain joins TRBV6-5 and TRBJ2-1; D ambiguous. This CDR3 spans 15 amino acids. In germline, CDR1 is MNHEY, CDR2 SVGAGI. The germline V and J ends were trimmed by 6 bases and 1 base, with 13 bases remaining between them.

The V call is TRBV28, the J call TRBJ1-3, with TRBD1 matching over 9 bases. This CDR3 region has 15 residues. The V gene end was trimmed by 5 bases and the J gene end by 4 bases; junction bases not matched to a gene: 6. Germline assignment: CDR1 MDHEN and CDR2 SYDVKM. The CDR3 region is CASSVTGTGGNTIYF. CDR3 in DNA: TGTGCCAGCAGTGTAACCGGGACAGGGGGAAACACCATATATTTT.

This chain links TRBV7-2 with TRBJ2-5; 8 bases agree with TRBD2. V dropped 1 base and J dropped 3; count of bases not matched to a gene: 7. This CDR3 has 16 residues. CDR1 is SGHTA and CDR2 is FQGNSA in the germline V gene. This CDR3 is CASSLGGAAGEETQYF. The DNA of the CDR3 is TGTGCCAGCAGCTTAGGAGGGGCAGCGGGGGAAGAGACCCAGTACTTC.

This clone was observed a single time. The CDR3 bases are TGTGCCAGCAGTTCGGGGACTTTTCGCACAGATACGCAGTATTTT. Protein product: CASSSGTFRTDTQYF. V usage is TRBV27 and J usage is TRBJ2-3; D possibly corresponds to TRBD2 (6 bases). CDR1 is MNHEY, CDR2 SMNVEV, per germline (reference sequence). There are 15 residues in the CDR3. The ends were cut back, 4 bases at V and 1 base at J, with 12 bases in the middle.

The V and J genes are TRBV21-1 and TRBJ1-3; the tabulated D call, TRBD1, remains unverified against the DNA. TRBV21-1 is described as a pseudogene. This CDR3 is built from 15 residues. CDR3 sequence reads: CASSKGWTPGNTIYF. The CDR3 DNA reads TGTGCCAGCAGCAAAGGGTGGACACCTGGAAACACCATATATTTT.

The CDR3 DNA follows: TGTGCCAGCAGCCAACACACAGATACGCAGTATTTT. This translates into CASSQHTDTQYF. The gene calls are TRBV3-1 (or the pseudogene TRBV3-2) and TRBJ2-3; no clear D gene. The V gene lost 2 bases and the J gene lost 2 bases, with 2 bases spanning the gap. Germline assignment: CDR1 LGHDT and CDR2 YNNKEL (reference sequence). The CDR3 is 12 amino acids.

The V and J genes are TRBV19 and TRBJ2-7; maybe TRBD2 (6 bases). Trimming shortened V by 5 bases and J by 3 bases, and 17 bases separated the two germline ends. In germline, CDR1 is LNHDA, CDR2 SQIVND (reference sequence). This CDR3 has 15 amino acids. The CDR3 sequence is CASSVTGGNGYEQYF. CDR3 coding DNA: TGTGCCAGTAGTGTGACCGGGGGTAACGGCTACGAGCAGTACTTC.

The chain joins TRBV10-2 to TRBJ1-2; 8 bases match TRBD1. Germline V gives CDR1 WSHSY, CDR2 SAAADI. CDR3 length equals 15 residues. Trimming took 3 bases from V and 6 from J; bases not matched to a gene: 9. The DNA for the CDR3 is TGCGCCAGCAGTGACCAGGGGGCGCAGGGTAATGGCTACACCTTC. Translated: CASSDQGAQGNGYTF.

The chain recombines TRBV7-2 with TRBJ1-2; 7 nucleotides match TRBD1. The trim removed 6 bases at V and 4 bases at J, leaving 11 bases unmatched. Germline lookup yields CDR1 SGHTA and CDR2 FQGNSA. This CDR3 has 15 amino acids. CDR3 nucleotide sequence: TGTGCCAGCAGTAAAGGACAGGAGACTCGCTATGGCTACACCTTC. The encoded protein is CASSKGQETRYGYTF. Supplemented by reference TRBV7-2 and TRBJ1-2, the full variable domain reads GAGVSQSPSNKVTEKGKDVELRCDPISGHTALYWYRQSLGQGLEFLIYFQGNSAPDKSGLPSDRFSAERTGGSVSTLTIQRTQQEDSAVYLCASSKGQETRYGYTFGSGTRLTVV.

CDR3 sequence: CASSLGTGLEQYF. In DNA, the CDR3 is TGCGCCAGCAGCCTCGGGACAGGGCTCGAGCAGTACTTC. V and J are TRBV4-3 and TRBJ2-7; TRBD1 matches 9 bases. The V segment lost 4 bases and the J segment 6 bases; nucleotides outside the gene matches: 4. The germline gives CDR1 LGHNA, CDR2 YSLEER. The CDR3 length is 13 residues.

The CDR3 here is CSASLLDEQFF. DNA of the CDR3: TGCAGTGCTAGTCTCTTAGATGAGCAGTTCTTC. V gene TRBV20-1 combines with J gene TRBJ2-1; D remains unclear. Trimming left V 3 bases short and J 8 bases short, with 8 bases between. Germline assignment: CDR1 DFQATT and CDR2 SNEGSKA (reference sequence). The CDR3 is 11 amino acids.

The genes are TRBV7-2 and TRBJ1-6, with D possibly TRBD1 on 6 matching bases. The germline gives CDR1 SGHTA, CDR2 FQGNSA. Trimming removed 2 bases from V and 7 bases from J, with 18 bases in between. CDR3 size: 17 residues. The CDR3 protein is CASSLYGAGVMNSPLHF. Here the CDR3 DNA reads TGTGCCAGCAGCTTATACGGTGCAGGGGTGATGAATTCACCCCTCCACTTT.

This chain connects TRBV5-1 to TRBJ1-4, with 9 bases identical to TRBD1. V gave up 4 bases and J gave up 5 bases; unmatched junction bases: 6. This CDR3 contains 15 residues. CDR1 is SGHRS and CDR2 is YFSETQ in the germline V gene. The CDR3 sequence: CASSPDRGGNEKLFF. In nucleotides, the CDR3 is TGCGCCAGCAGCCCGGACAGGGGAGGGAATGAAAAACTGTTTTTT. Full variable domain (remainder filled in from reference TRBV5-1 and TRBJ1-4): KAGVTQTPRYLIKTRGQQVTLSCSPISGHRSVSWYQQTPGQGLQFLFEYFSETQRNKGNFPGRFSGRQFSNSRSEMNVSTLELGDSALYLCASSPDRGGNEKLFFGSGTQLSVL.

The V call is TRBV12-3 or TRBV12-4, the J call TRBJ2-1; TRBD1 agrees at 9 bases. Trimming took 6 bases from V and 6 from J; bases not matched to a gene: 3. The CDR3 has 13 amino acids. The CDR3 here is CASRGQGRNEQFF. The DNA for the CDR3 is TGTGCCAGCAGGGGACAGGGCCGCAATGAGCAGTTCTTC.

CDR3 in amino acids: CASSLQGAETQYF. CDR3 DNA: TGCGCCAGCAGTCTTCAGGGGGCTGAAACGCAGTATTTT. V usage is TRBV10-1 and J usage is TRBJ2-3; 8 bases align to TRBD1. V was clipped by 5 bases and J by 9 bases; unmatched bases: 7. The CDR3 spans 13 residues. Germline loops: CDR1 WNHNN, CDR2 SYGVQD (reference sequence).

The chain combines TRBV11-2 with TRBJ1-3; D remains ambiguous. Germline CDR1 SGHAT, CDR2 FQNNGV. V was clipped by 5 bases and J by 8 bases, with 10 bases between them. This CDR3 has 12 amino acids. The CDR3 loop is CASSPEGDTIYF. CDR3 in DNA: TGTGCCAGCAGCCCAGAGGGAGACACCATATATTTT.

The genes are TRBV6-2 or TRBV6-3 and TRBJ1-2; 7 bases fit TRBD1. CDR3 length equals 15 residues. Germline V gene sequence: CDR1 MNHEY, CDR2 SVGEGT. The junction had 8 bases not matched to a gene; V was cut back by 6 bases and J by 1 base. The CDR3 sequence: CASSTGTAFNYGYTF. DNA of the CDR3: TGTGCCAGCAGCACCGGGACAGCCTTTAACTATGGCTACACCTTC.

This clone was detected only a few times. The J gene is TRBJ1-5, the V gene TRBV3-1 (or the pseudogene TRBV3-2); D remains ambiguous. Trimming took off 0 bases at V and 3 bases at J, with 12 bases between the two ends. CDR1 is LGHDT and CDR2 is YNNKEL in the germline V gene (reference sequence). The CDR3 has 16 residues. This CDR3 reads CASSQDNPGHNQPQHF. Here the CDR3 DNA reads TGTGCCAGCAGCCAAGATAATCCAGGCCACAATCAGCCCCAGCATTTT.

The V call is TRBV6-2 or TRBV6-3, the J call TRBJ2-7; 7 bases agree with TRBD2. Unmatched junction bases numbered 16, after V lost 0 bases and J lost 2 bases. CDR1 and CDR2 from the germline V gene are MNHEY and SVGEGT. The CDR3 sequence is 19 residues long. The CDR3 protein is CASSYSQTLNRDYAYEQYF. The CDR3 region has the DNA TGTGCCAGCAGTTACTCGCAAACACTCAACCGGGACTACGCCTACGAGCAGTACTTC.